The 11 T cell receptor beta chains presented below share a single source sample, sequenced in a study of blood T cells in healthy people across ages. Sample-barcoded 5' priming and a J-beta primer mix drove a second PCR of roughly 7 to 11 cycles. TCRdb recomputed calls from the 5' RACE reads with MiXCR, one row per CDR3 protein. The table records some 930,000 distinct CDR3 sequences, 25% to 35% of them present only once. The same sample was also studied in work on T cells of mothers and their children.

The sample consisted of blood. The origin of the receptors is a woman in her 40s in good health.

This clonotype was seen more than once but under ten times. The V call is TRBV3-1, the J call TRBJ2-3; 9 bases match TRBD1. J gave up 5 bases and V 3 bases, and 3 bases lay outside the gene matches. The CDR3 contains 14 residues. Germline loops: CDR1 LGHDT, CDR2 YNNKEL (reference sequence). The CDR3 loop reads CASSQWDREDTQYF. The DNA for the CDR3 is TGTGCCAGCAGCCAGTGGGACAGGGAAGATACGCAGTATTTT.

This clonotype was seen just once. The chain recombines TRBV10-3 with TRBJ2-2, with D perhaps TRBD1 (6 bases). The length of the CDR3 is 15 residues. The V end lost 6 bases, the J end lost 1 base, and 12 bases lay between the germline ends. The germline CDR1 and CDR2 sequences are ENHRY and SYGVKD. In nucleotides, the CDR3 is TGTGCCATCAGCAGGACAGCGCGGAACACCGGGGAGCTGTTTTTT. Its translation: CAISRTARNTGELFF.

This clonotype was detected ten times or more. V usage is TRBV5-1 and J usage is TRBJ2-7; D is uncertain. The CDR3 runs to 13 residues. CDR1 and CDR2 from the germline V gene are SGHRS and YFSETQ. Deletions cut 4 bases from V and 9 bases from J, with 17 bases between. CDR3 region: CASSDPRKVVQYF. CDR3 DNA: TGCGCCAGCAGCGACCCCCGCAAGGTTGTGCAGTACTTC.

This clonotype was detected a few times. The chain carries TRBV28 and TRBJ2-1; 9 bases are a match to TRBD2. Trimming cost V 5 bases and J 7 bases; bases outside gene matches: 12. The germline gives CDR1 MDHEN, CDR2 SYDVKM. The CDR3 is made up of 16 amino acids. The CDR3 bases are TGTGCCAGCAGTACCCCTCCAGCTAGCGGGGTGAATGAGCAGTTCTTC. Translating it yields CASSTPPASGVNEQFF. Complete variable domain (other parts from reference TRBV28 and TRBJ2-1): DVKVTQSSRYLVKRTGEKVFLECVQDMDHENMFWYRQDPGLGLRLIYFSYDVKMKEKGDIPEGYSVSREKKERFSLILESASTNQTSMYLCASSTPPASGVNEQFFGPGTRLTVL.

To note about this clonotype: A much larger clone lies a single base off, so this may be a read error. The gene calls are TRBV10-3 and TRBJ1-2; D remains unclear. This CDR3 is 13 amino acids long. Germline-derived CDR1 and CDR2 are ENHRY and SYGVKD. The CDR3 sequence: CTISESANYGYTF. The CDR3 DNA sequence: TGTACCATCAGTGAGTCGGCTAACTATGGCTACACCTTC.

J is TRBJ2-3 and V is TRBV5-1; possible D gene TRBD1, 5 bases. Germline V CDR1 and CDR2: SGHRS, YFSETQ. CDR3 length: 15 amino acids. The V end was cut by 0 bases, the J end by 2 bases, with 10 bases between. CDR3 residues: CASSLAGQFTDTQYF. The CDR3 DNA reads TGCGCCAGCAGCTTGGCAGGACAATTCACAGATACGCAGTATTTT.

A few counts support this clonotype. The chain employs TRBV25-1 and TRBJ2-7; D is perhaps TRBD2 (5 bases). This CDR3 spans 15 amino acids. Germline CDR1 reads MGHDK; CDR2 reads SYGVNS. The V end lost 1 base, the J end lost 7 bases, and 17 bases lay between the germline ends. The CDR3 protein is CASSEWRLASNEQYF. Here the CDR3 DNA reads TGTGCCAGCAGTGAATGGCGTCTAGCAAGCAATGAGCAGTACTTC.

The genes are TRBV9 and TRBJ1-1; D is unresolved. Between the trimmed V and J ends, which lost 2 bases and 4 bases, there was a span of 12 bases. The CDR3 loop spans 14 amino acids. Germline CDR1 reads SGDLS; CDR2 reads YYNGEE. CDR3 sequence: CASSVEIRTTEAFF. In DNA form, the CDR3 reads TGTGCCAGCAGCGTTGAGATACGGACCACTGAAGCTTTCTTT.

The chain combines TRBV14 with TRBJ2-3, with D tentatively TRBD1 (5 bases). Germline assignment: CDR1 SGHDN and CDR2 FVKESK. This CDR3 is built from 14 residues. Trimming pared 3 bases from V and 4 bases from J, leaving 11 bases between. Here the CDR3 DNA reads TGTGCCAGCAGCCATCTCCAGGGATCAGATACGCAGTATTTT. Translation: CASSHLQGSDTQYF. Complete variable domain (other parts from reference TRBV14 and TRBJ2-3): EAGVTQFPSHSVIEKGQTVTLRCDPISGHDNLYWYRRVMGKEIKFLLHFVKESKQDESGMPNNRFLAERTGGTYSTLKVQPAELEDSGVYFCASSHLQGSDTQYFGPGTRLTVL.

This clonotype was counted between two and nine times. J is TRBJ2-5 and V is TRBV10-3; 9 bases are shared with TRBD1. The J call may be faulty, since TRBJ2-7 better matches the DNA end. This CDR3 contains 15 residues. The germline V gene has CDR1 ENHRY and CDR2 SYGVKD. CDR3 region: CAISEGQGRWGEQYF. The CDR3 DNA sequence: TGTGCCATCAGTGAGGGACAGGGGAGGTGGGGCGAGCAGTACTTC.

This sequence joins TRBV27 and TRBJ2-3; 7 bases align to TRBD2. The CDR3 consists of 15 residues. V was pared by 7 bases and J by 4 bases, with 11 bases of the junction left unmatched. CDR1 and CDR2 from the germline V gene are MNHEY and SMNVEV (reference sequence). The CDR3 loop is CASMMRALAADTQYF. CDR3 sequence (DNA): TGTGCCAGCATGATGCGGGCTCTAGCGGCAGATACGCAGTATTTT.